The clone carrying this T cell receptor beta chain was seen a few times. Its antigen remains unknown. This specimen comes from a study of memory CD4+ T cells and cytomegalovirus serostatus. Broader study findings: Each of 60 to 80 CMV-associated TCRbeta sequences occurred in one to five individuals.

Germline V gives CDR1 SGHRS, CDR2 YFSETQ. The germline V and J ends were trimmed by 0 bases and 2 bases, with 9 bases remaining between them. The CDR3 is 14 amino acids. In the source study's methods: After removing out-of-frame reads, around 2.2 million distinct TCRbeta sequences remained. The assay was immunoSEQ multiplex PCR, and TCRdb's table has in-frame clones only and misses some. That table furnishes V, J and clone size, whereas the DNA furnished D and trimming. The sample has about 56,000 clones; about 81% are singletons. Single viable CD3+CD4+CD8-CD45RO+ cells were sorted as the memory CD4+ T cells. After thawing, CD4+ T cells were positively selected.

The sequence derives from an adult in good health and CMV-seronegative. This chain connects TRBV5-1 to TRBJ2-7; D tentatively fits TRBD1 or TRBD2 (5 bases each). Sequencing was carried out using memory CD4+ T cells from blood. CDR3 loop: CASSLDGAAYEQYF. CDR3 DNA: TGCGCCAGCAGCTTGGACGGGGCGGCCTACGAGCAGTACTTC.